These 27 T cell receptor beta chains came from one sample sequenced in a study of cytomegalovirus exposure and HLA in healthy donors. Vbeta (60) and Jbeta (13) primers were used in the PCR. Clones were sequenced by immunoSEQ multiplex PCR, and TCRdb holds only the in-frame ones, with some missing. Of roughly 65,000 clones listed, just under 80% are singletons. The sequenced sample consisted of PBMCs. All receptors derive from a woman in her thirties in good health and CMV-seronegative.

The chain combines TRBV4-1 with TRBJ2-2; 7 bases match TRBD2. The CDR3 covers 15 residues. Germline V gene data show CDR1 as MGHRA and CDR2 as YSYEKL. The trim removed 1 base at V and 3 bases at J, leaving 2 bases unmatched. The CDR3: CASSQAAGDTGELFF. Here the CDR3 DNA reads TGCGCCAGCAGCCAAGCCGCGGGGGACACCGGGGAGCTGTTTTTT.

The rearrangement uses TRBV6-1 and TRBJ1-6, with TRBD1 matching 9 bases. Trimming cost V 6 bases and J 8 bases; bases outside gene matches: 8. The CDR3 spans 15 residues. In germline, CDR1 is MNHNS, CDR2 SASEGT. The CDR3 is CASRGTGPWDSPLHF. DNA for the CDR3: TGTGCCAGCAGGGGGACAGGGCCCTGGGATTCACCCCTCCACTTT.

J is TRBJ1-2 and V is TRBV4-3; tentative D call: TRBD1 (6 bases). Germline CDR1 LGHNA, CDR2 YSLEER. The CDR3 covers 15 residues. The V end was cut by 0 bases, the J end by 1 base, with 9 bases between. CDR3 region: CASSQDYRVNYGYTF. The DNA of the CDR3 is TGCGCCAGCAGCCAAGATTACAGGGTTAACTATGGCTACACCTTC.

The chain is built from TRBV6-5 and TRBJ2-7, with 7 positions matching TRBD2. The junction had 11 bases not matched to a gene; V was cut back by 6 bases and J by 3 bases. The CDR3 has 15 amino acids. Germline assignment: CDR1 MNHEY and CDR2 SVGAGI. CDR3 in amino acids: CASSPTSAINYEQYF. DNA for the CDR3: TGTGCCAGCAGCCCAACTAGCGCCATCAACTACGAGCAGTACTTC.

The V gene is TRBV30, the J gene TRBJ1-6; D might be TRBD1 (5 bases). Trimming cost V 4 bases and J 2 bases, with 6 bases left between them. The CDR3 has 13 amino acids. From germline, CDR1 is GTSNPN and CDR2 SVGIG (reference sequence). The DNA for the CDR3 is TGTGCCTGGAAAGGGGCCTATAATTCACCCCTCCACTTT. Translated, it gives CAWKGAYNSPLHF.

The genes are TRBV28 and TRBJ1-4, with D unresolved. CDR1 and CDR2 (germline): MDHEN, SYDVKM. V was trimmed by 6 bases and J by 6 bases, leaving 8 bases between them. The CDR3 length is 12 residues. CDR3 sequence: CASSDVDEKLFF. The CDR3 DNA reads as TGTGCCAGCAGCGATGTAGATGAAAAACTGTTTTTT. The variable domain in full, with the rest retrieved from reference TRBV28 and TRBJ1-4, is DVKVTQSSRYLVKRTGEKVFLECVQDMDHENMFWYRQDPGLGLRLIYFSYDVKMKEKGDIPEGYSVSREKKERFSLILESASTNQTSMYLCASSDVDEKLFFGSGTQLSVL.

CDR3: CASHGRTDTQYF. The CDR3 DNA sequence: TGTGCCAGCCACGGGAGGACAGATACGCAGTATTTT. This chain connects TRBV27 to TRBJ2-3; TRBD2 matches at 7 bases. Unmatched junction bases numbered 2, after V lost 8 bases and J lost 3 bases. Germline V gene lookup returns CDR1 MNHEY and CDR2 SMNVEV (reference sequence). The CDR3 length is 12 residues.

The chain recombines TRBV9 with TRBJ2-5; D might be TRBD2 (6 bases). Trimming took 0 bases from V and 1 from J, leaving 13 bases between them. Germline values: CDR1 SGDLS, CDR2 YYNGEE. The CDR3 runs 16 residues. CDR3 region: CASSVDGGGTQETQYF. The CDR3 DNA is TGTGCCAGCAGCGTAGACGGTGGGGGGACCCAAGAGACCCAGTACTTC. Filled out from reference TRBV9 and TRBJ2-5, the complete variable domain reads DSGVTQTPKHLITATGQRVTLRCSPRSGDLSVYWYQQSLDQGLQFLIQYYNGEERAKGNILERFSAQQFPDLHSELNLSSLELGDSALYFCASSVDGGGTQETQYFGPGTRLLVL.

The gene calls are TRBV2 and TRBJ1-2; the D is unclear. V was cut by 3 bases and J by 7 bases, with 12 bases left in between. CDR3 length: 13 residues. Looked up from germline, CDR1 is SNHLY and CDR2 is FYNNEI. In nucleotides, the CDR3 is TGTGCCAGCAGTGACAGGATTGCTGCTGGCTACACCTTC. Translation: CASSDRIAAGYTF.

V gene TRBV7-9 combines with J gene TRBJ1-5, with no clear D. CDR1 is SEHNR, CDR2 FQNEAQ, per germline (reference sequence). The CDR3 has 14 residues. The V end lost 0 bases, the J end lost 2 bases, and 5 bases lay between the germline ends. This CDR3 reads CASSLAPGNQPQHF. The DNA for the CDR3 is TGTGCCAGCAGCTTAGCGCCAGGCAATCAGCCCCAGCATTTT.

This clone has more than one count but fewer than ten. The J gene is TRBJ1-2, the V gene TRBV7-9, with D perhaps TRBD1 (5 bases). CDR1 and CDR2 (germline): SEHNR, FQNEAQ (reference sequence). The CDR3 totals 13 residues. V gave up 5 bases and J gave up 8 bases, with 15 bases separating them. The CDR3 loop reads CASSPDGGGGYTF. CDR3 DNA sequence: TGTGCCAGCAGCCCGGACGGGGGAGGCGGCTACACCTTC. The full variable domain, in which reference TRBV7-9 and TRBJ1-2 provide the parts outside the CDR3, is DTGVSQNPRHKITKRGQNVTFRCDPISEHNRLYWYRQTLGQGPEFLTYFQNEAQLEKSRLLSDRFSAERPKGSFSTLEIQRTEQGDSAMYLCASSPDGGGGYTFGSGTRLTVV.

This clone has only a few counts. This chain connects TRBV4-1 to TRBJ2-6, with a weak D call TRBD2 (6 bases). The CDR3 covers 17 residues. From germline, CDR1 is MGHRA and CDR2 YSYEKL. The V gene lost 1 base and the J gene lost 0 bases, with 10 bases spanning the gap. DNA of the CDR3: TGCGCCAGCAGCCAAGGAGGGCGGGGCTCTGGGGCCAACGTCCTGACTTTC. Its protein product is CASSQGGRGSGANVLTF.

The CDR3 nucleotides are TGTGCCAGTCTGCGGGGGGGCTACAATGAGCAGTTCTTC. Translating gives CASLRGGYNEQFF. This chain links TRBV11-2 with TRBJ2-1; TRBD2 aligns across 9 bases. The CDR3 consists of 13 residues. Germline trimming cut 9 bases from V and 3 bases from J; bases unmatched to any gene: 3. Germline V lookup: CDR1 SGHAT, CDR2 FQNNGV.

Written as DNA, the CDR3 is TGTGCCAGCAGCTTAGATTTTGGGTACGGGATCGACACTGAAGCTTTCTTT. Translated, it gives CASSLDFGYGIDTEAFF. The V and J genes are TRBV11-2 and TRBJ1-1; D remains unclear. Germline V gene sequence: CDR1 SGHAT, CDR2 FQNNGV. CDR3 length: 17 residues. The ends were cut back, 0 bases at V and 3 bases at J, with 17 bases in the middle.

V usage is TRBV15 and J usage is TRBJ2-6, with D possibly being TRBD2 (5 bases). The CDR3 has 18 amino acids. V lost 1 base and J lost 1, with 14 bases in between. Germline-derived CDR1 and CDR2 are LNHNV and YYDKDF (reference sequence). CDR3 nucleotides: TGTGCCACCAGCAGAGGTCTACTAGTCCTATCTGGGGCCAACGTCCTGACTTTC. It translates to CATSRGLLVLSGANVLTF.

The V and J genes are TRBV4-1 and TRBJ1-4, with TRBD1 matching over 12 bases. V dropped 2 bases and J dropped 8; count of bases not matched to a gene: 9. CDR1 is MGHRA and CDR2 is YSYEKL in the germline V gene. This CDR3 spans 17 amino acids. The CDR3 reads CASSQPGTGGRWEKLFF. The CDR3, as DNA: TGCGCCAGCAGCCAACCCGGGACAGGGGGCAGGTGGGAAAAACTGTTTTTT.

This chain joins TRBV2 and TRBJ1-1, with D tentatively TRBD1 (6 bases). V was clipped by 5 bases and J by 1 base, with 17 bases between them. This CDR3 is 16 amino acids long. CDR1 is SNHLY, CDR2 FYNNEI, per germline. The CDR3, as DNA: TGTGCCAGCAGTCCTGCAGGGGTGCATGCGAACACTGAAGCTTTCTTT. It is translated as CASSPAGVHANTEAFF.

This clone was picked up one time. The V and J genes are TRBV25-1 and TRBJ1-2; TRBD1 matches 10 bases. The CDR3 is 14 amino acids. The germline gives CDR1 MGHDK, CDR2 SYGVNS. V trimming: 2 bases; J trimming: 6 bases; junction bases outside the gene matches: 3. The CDR3: CASSEGGTGDGYTF. CDR3 bases: TGTGCCAGCAGTGAAGGAGGGACAGGGGATGGCTACACCTTC.

The V and J genes are TRBV5-4 and TRBJ2-7; D is ambiguous. Germline-derived CDR1 and CDR2 are SGHNT and YYREEE (reference sequence). The germline V and J ends were trimmed by 3 bases and 1 base, with 8 bases remaining between them. The CDR3 contains 13 residues. The CDR3, as DNA: TGTGCCAGCAGCTCTGTGACTTCCTACGAGCAGTACTTC. Residues: CASSSVTSYEQYF.

DNA of the CDR3: TGTGCCAGCACACAAAGAAGGGGGGGGGTAGGAGAGACCCAGTACTTC. As protein: CASTQRRGGVGETQYF. The chain uses TRBV2 and TRBJ2-5, with D perhaps TRBD2 (7 bases). Germline V gene sequence: CDR1 SNHLY, CDR2 FYNNEI. V was clipped by 7 bases and J by 4 bases, with 22 bases between them. The CDR3 is 16 residues long.

The chain is built from TRBV6-1 and TRBJ1-6, with D maybe TRBD1 (5 bases). This CDR3 region has 15 residues. Trimming pared 5 bases from V and 7 bases from J, leaving 15 bases between. From germline, CDR1 is MNHNS and CDR2 SASEGT. CDR3 in amino acids: CASSPNGHLNSPLHF. The DNA of the CDR3 is TGTGCCAGCAGTCCAAATGGACACCTGAATTCACCCCTCCACTTT.

The chain recombines TRBV2 with TRBJ2-7; no clear D. Trimming pared 1 base from V and 6 bases from J, leaving 7 bases between. Germline V CDR1 and CDR2: SNHLY, FYNNEI. This CDR3 has 12 amino acids. The CDR3 loop reads CASSEDISEQYF. The CDR3 DNA is TGTGCCAGCAGTGAAGACATCTCCGAGCAGTACTTC. Complete variable domain (other parts from reference TRBV2 and TRBJ2-7): EPEVTQTPSHQVTQMGQEVILRCVPISNHLYFYWYRQILGQKVEFLVSFYNNEISEKSEIFDDQFSVERPDGSNFTLKIRSTKLEDSAMYFCASSEDISEQYFGPGTRLTVT.

CDR3 loop: CASRSQGSGANVLTF. The CDR3 coding sequence is TGTGCCAGCAGATCGCAGGGCTCTGGGGCCAACGTCCTGACTTTC. The chain employs TRBV6-5 and TRBJ2-6; tentatively, D is TRBD1 (5 bases). The V end lost 6 bases, the J end lost 0 bases, and 9 bases lay between the germline ends. The germline CDR1 and CDR2 sequences are MNHEY and SVGAGI. The CDR3 loop spans 15 amino acids.

This chain joins TRBV6-4 and TRBJ2-3; TRBD2 matches at 8 bases. Per the germline V gene, CDR1 is MRHNA and CDR2 is SNTAGT. The CDR3 contains 15 residues. With V trimmed by 0 bases and J by 1 base, 0 bases remained unmatched. The CDR3 sequence: CASSDSRGGTDTQYF. CDR3 bases: TGTGCCAGCAGTGACTCGCGGGGGGGCACAGATACGCAGTATTTT.

This chain uses TRBV29-1 with TRBJ1-2, with TRBD1 matching 7 bases. The CDR3 sequence is 12 residues long. Germline CDR1 is SQVTM and CDR2 is ANQGSEA. The trim removed 4 bases at V and 8 bases at J, leaving 7 bases unmatched. The CDR3 loop is CSVAYRGFGYTF. The CDR3 nucleotides are TGCAGCGTTGCCTACAGGGGTTTCGGCTACACCTTC.

The rearrangement links TRBV30 to TRBJ2-1; 10 bases match TRBD2. After removal of 0 bases from V and 6 bases from J, the junction contained 8 bases not matched to a gene. CDR1 and CDR2 (germline): GTSNPN, SVGIG (reference sequence). The CDR3 loop spans 16 amino acids. CDR3 residues: CAWSVVSSGSRNEQFF. Here the CDR3 DNA reads TGTGCCTGGAGTGTGGTATCTAGCGGGAGTCGCAATGAGCAGTTCTTC.

The chain has TRBV2 and TRBJ2-1; a weak D match, TRBD1 (6 bases). Germline CDR1 and CDR2: SNHLY and FYNNEI. V was cut by 7 bases and J by 10 bases, with 11 bases left in between. The CDR3 is 11 residues long. The DNA of the CDR3 is TGTGCCAGCATTCTTGACAGGGAGCAGTTCTTC. Translated, it gives CASILDREQFF. Looking up the rest from reference TRBV2 and TRBJ2-1 gives the full variable domain: EPEVTQTPSHQVTQMGQEVILRCVPISNHLYFYWYRQILGQKVEFLVSFYNNEISEKSEIFDDQFSVERPDGSNFTLKIRSTKLEDSAMYFCASILDREQFFGPGTRLTVL.